This T cell receptor beta chain came from a study of Ad26.COV2.S vaccination and SARS-CoV-2 variants. Findings and caveats of the study: The placebo group had lower spike-specific TCR breadth than the vaccine recipients did.

Germline V gene data show CDR1 as MNHEY and CDR2 as SMNVEV (reference sequence). This CDR3 region has 9 residues. The V end was cut by 6 bases, the J end by 6 bases, with 3 bases between. The table came from immunoSEQ multiplex PCR; TCRdb's copy has only in-frame clones and leaves some out. The profile shows 510,000 or so clones, approximately 88% of them singletons. In the case of this clone: Antigen: not known.

The treatment was: some 20 received Ad26.COV2.S at low or high dose, single or two shots; roughly 5 received placebo; per-sample allocation not given. Samples analyzed were those drawn on day 63 after the first vaccine or placebo injection. An 18-55-year-old adult in Boston served as donor. The chain employs TRBV27 and TRBJ2-7; D unresolved. The sample was peripheral blood, taken in a trial of Ad26.COV2.S vaccine versus placebo. This receptor was identified in a person aged 18 to 59 who received the Ad26.COV2.S COVID-19 vaccine or a placebo. The CDR3 nucleotides are TGTGCCAGCAGCCCCGAGCAGTACTTC. Translating gives CASSPEQYF.